This passage covers 29 T cell receptor beta chains from one sample sequenced in a study of graft-versus-host responses after intestinal transplantation. Clones were read by immunoSEQ multiplex PCR, and TCRdb kept only the in-frame ones, dropping some. The repertoire includes about 40,000 clones, about 89% of them detected once, and roughly 2.5% sits in the top ten. The sample here was PBMCs, taken around 320 days after intestinal transplant. The receptors come from a human patient who received an intestinal transplant, so some T cells may come from the graft donor.

V is TRBV2 and J is TRBJ2-5, with TRBD2 matching over 14 bases. The ends lost 6 bases at V and 5 bases at J; junction bases unmatched: 5. Germline V CDR1 and CDR2: SNHLY, FYNNEI. There are 15 residues in the CDR3. CDR3 nucleotide sequence: TGTGCCAGCAGGCGACTAGCGGGGGGGCCCGAGACCCAGTACTTC. Its protein is CASRRLAGGPETQYF.

V gene TRBV13 combines with J gene TRBJ2-1; D is tentatively TRBD1 or TRBD2 (6 bases each). The CDR3 covers 13 residues. Germline lookup yields CDR1 PRHDT and CDR2 FYEKMQ (reference sequence). The V gene lost 5 bases and the J gene lost 13 bases, with 18 bases spanning the gap. CDR3 nucleotides: TGTGCCAGCAGCCCAATGACGAGGGGGGAACAGTTCTTC. Encoded protein: CASSPMTRGEQFF.

This chain joins TRBV6-1 and TRBJ2-7; no clear D. The V gene lost 6 bases and the J gene lost 1 base, with 16 bases spanning the gap. Germline V gives CDR1 MNHNS, CDR2 SASEGT. CDR3 length equals 15 residues. Here the CDR3 reads CASSLAADRSYEQYF. CDR3 bases: TGTGCCAGCAGCCTCGCGGCCGATCGGTCCTACGAGCAGTACTTC.

The chain is built from TRBV6-1 and TRBJ1-1; 7 positions agree with TRBD1. Germline assignment: CDR1 MNHNS and CDR2 SASEGT. This CDR3 comprises 14 residues. V lost 6 bases, J lost 3 bases, and 7 bases stayed unmatched. CDR3 nucleotide sequence: TGTGCCAGCAGCTTACAGGGGTCCCACACTGAAGCTTTCTTT. It encodes CASSLQGSHTEAFF.

The J gene is TRBJ2-3, the V gene TRBV28; D unresolved. The germline V gene encodes CDR1 MDHEN and CDR2 SYDVKM. Between the trimmed V and J ends, which lost 7 bases and 9 bases, there was a span of 8 bases. CDR3 length: 10 residues. The CDR3 nucleotides are TGTGCCAGCAAAGACGGAACGCAGTATTTT. This gives the protein CASKDGTQYF.

The rearrangement links TRBV6-1 to TRBJ2-5; D possibly matches TRBD1 or TRBD2 (7 bases each). Deletions cut 3 bases from V and 5 bases from J, with 19 bases between. Per germline, CDR1 MNHNS and CDR2 SASEGT. The CDR3 covers 16 residues. The CDR3 loop reads CASSDQGGPLGETQYF. The CDR3 DNA reads as TGTGCCAGCAGTGATCAGGGGGGGCCGCTTGGGGAGACCCAGTACTTC.

The chain has TRBV28 and TRBJ1-2, with D unclear. The CDR3 totals 13 residues. V was cut by 2 bases and J by 1 base, with 5 bases left in between. The V gene's germline CDR1 is MDHEN and CDR2 SYDVKM. In nucleotides, the CDR3 is TGTGCCAGCAGTTTAAAGGTTAACTATGGCTACACCTTC. Its translation: CASSLKVNYGYTF.

The chain links TRBV5-1 to TRBJ1-1; a weak D match, TRBD1 (5 bases). The V gene's germline CDR1 is SGHRS and CDR2 YFSETQ. CDR3 length equals 16 residues. The V end was cut by 4 bases, the J end by 0 bases, with 16 bases between. As DNA, the CDR3 is TGCGCCAGCAGCCTGGCGGCTCAGACAGTGAACACTGAAGCTTTCTTT. This sequence encodes CASSLAAQTVNTEAFF.

This chain joins TRBV13 and TRBJ2-3, with D tentatively TRBD2 (5 bases). Trimming shortened V by 5 bases and J by 2 bases, and 14 bases separated the two germline ends. CDR1 is PRHDT and CDR2 is FYEKMQ in the germline V gene (reference sequence). The CDR3 runs 15 residues. The CDR3 sequence: CASSPPDSDTDTQYF. The CDR3 DNA follows: TGTGCCAGCAGCCCCCCGGACTCAGACACAGATACGCAGTATTTT.

The rearrangement uses TRBV2 and TRBJ2-2; 9 bases agree with TRBD1. The CDR3 length is 15 residues. The germline CDR1 and CDR2 sequences are SNHLY and FYNNEI. The J segment lost 6 bases and the V segment lost 3 bases, leaving 5 bases of the junction unmatched. The CDR3 sequence: CASSEGTGFPGELFF. The DNA for the CDR3 is TGTGCCAGCAGTGAGGGGACAGGGTTTCCCGGGGAGCTGTTTTTT.

The chain uses TRBV28 and TRBJ1-1; TRBD1 is a possible D gene (6 bases). Trimming removed 8 bases from V and 7 bases from J, with 14 bases in between. Germline CDR1 reads MDHEN; CDR2 reads SYDVKM. There are 12 residues in the CDR3. Here the CDR3 reads CASRQGGGEAFF. Here the CDR3 DNA reads TGTGCCAGCCGCCAAGGGGGGGGTGAAGCTTTCTTT.

The count of this clone is one. The J gene is TRBJ1-4, the V gene TRBV28; no definite D call. The CDR3 sequence is 17 residues long. Germline V CDR1 and CDR2: MDHEN, SYDVKM. Trimming shortened V by 0 bases and J by 0 bases, and 11 bases separated the two germline ends. This CDR3 is CASSLWAGLPTNEKLFF. In DNA, the CDR3 is TGTGCCAGCAGTTTATGGGCAGGCTTGCCAACTAATGAAAAACTGTTTTTT.

The V gene is TRBV19, the J gene TRBJ2-7; tentatively, D is TRBD1 (6 bases). The CDR3 runs 15 residues. Per germline, CDR1 LNHDA and CDR2 SQIVND (reference sequence). The V and J ends lost 4 bases and 2 bases respectively, with 15 bases between them. DNA for the CDR3: TGTGCCAGTAGTACGATAGGGGACAATACCTACGAGCAGTACTTC. The encoded protein is CASSTIGDNTYEQYF.

This chain joins TRBV28 and TRBJ2-3; D might be TRBD1 or TRBD2, each matching 5 bases. V was clipped by 6 bases and J by 2 bases, with 18 bases between them. Germline V gene lookup returns CDR1 MDHEN and CDR2 SYDVKM. This CDR3 is built from 16 residues. The CDR3 DNA sequence: TGTGCCAGCAGAGGGACCTTGTCGTTGGTCACAGATACGCAGTATTTT. Translating gives CASRGTLSLVTDTQYF.

The chain recombines TRBV5-4 with TRBJ2-7, with D tentatively TRBD1 (5 bases). Trimming cost V 4 bases and J 1 base, with 15 bases left between them. CDR1 is SGHNT, CDR2 YYREEE, per germline (reference sequence). The length of the CDR3 is 15 residues. The CDR3 DNA reads as TGTGCCAGCAGCCTCTCAGGGTCAATTTCCTACGAGCAGTACTTC. Amino acids: CASSLSGSISYEQYF.

The table lists this clone with a count of one. V usage is TRBV6-1 and J usage is TRBJ2-5, with D perhaps matching TRBD1 (5 bases). CDR3 length: 13 residues. Germline V CDR1 and CDR2: MNHNS, SASEGT. Trimming left V 2 bases short and J 4 bases short, with 8 bases between. This CDR3 is CASSELRGETQYF. DNA of the CDR3: TGTGCCAGCAGTGAATTAAGGGGAGAGACCCAGTACTTC.

For the CDR3, the DNA is TGTGCCAGCAGTTTGACGGGGACTAGCTCGACCCAGTACTTC. This codes for CASSLTGTSSTQYF. The chain couples TRBV28 to TRBJ2-5, with 9 positions matching TRBD2. Trimming removed 3 bases from V and 7 bases from J; junction bases left unmatched: 6. Germline assignment: CDR1 MDHEN and CDR2 SYDVKM. This CDR3 contains 14 residues.

This clone was counted between two and nine times. V and J are TRBV6-1 and TRBJ2-7, with 8 bases lining up with TRBD2. Germline trimming cut 0 bases from V and 2 bases from J; bases unmatched to any gene: 3. The CDR3 has 15 amino acids. The germline V gene has CDR1 MNHNS and CDR2 SASEGT. The CDR3 region is CASSEAFSGTYEQYF. CDR3 in DNA: TGTGCCAGCAGTGAAGCCTTTAGCGGGACCTACGAGCAGTACTTC.

The chain couples TRBV2 to TRBJ2-7; D not resolved. Looked up from germline, CDR1 is SNHLY and CDR2 is FYNNEI. Trimming pared 6 bases from V and 5 bases from J, leaving 8 bases between. CDR3 length: 11 amino acids. CDR3 coding DNA: TGTGCCAGCAGGGGGTTCCACGAGCAGTACTTC. Translation: CASRGFHEQYF.

The chain employs TRBV6-1 and TRBJ2-1; D gene uncertain. This CDR3 has 11 amino acids. Per germline, CDR1 MNHNS and CDR2 SASEGT. V lost 6 bases, J lost 8 bases, and 8 bases lay in between. CDR3 sequence (DNA): TGTGCCAGCAGACCGATGGATGAGCAGTTCTTC. It specifies CASRPMDEQFF.

This clone was seen once. The chain is built from TRBV7-2 and TRBJ1-5; a weak D match, TRBD1 (5 bases). V lost 4 bases and J 5 bases, leaving 18 bases between the germline ends. Germline lookup yields CDR1 SGHTA and CDR2 FQGNSA. This CDR3 is built from 16 residues. Written as DNA, the CDR3 is TGTGCCAGCAGCTCCGGGGGTCCCCCGATGTATCAGCCCCAGCATTTT. This codes for CASSSGGPPMYQPQHF.

V gene TRBV6-5 combines with J gene TRBJ1-1; D is unclear. This CDR3 comprises 16 residues. The germline gives CDR1 MNHEY, CDR2 SVGAGI. V dropped 3 bases and J dropped 0 bases, with 14 bases sitting between them. The CDR3 bases are TGTGCCAGCAGTTATGGGCCCGCAGGTTTGAACACTGAAGCTTTCTTT. It codes for CASSYGPAGLNTEAFF.

The chain carries TRBV7-3 and TRBJ2-3; 9 bases are a match to TRBD1. The germline gives CDR1 SGHTA, CDR2 FQGTGA. V lost 4 bases to trimming and J lost 5 bases; unmatched junction nucleotides: 4. This CDR3 has 14 residues. As DNA, the CDR3 is TGTGCCAGCAGCTCTGGGACAGGGCTAGATACGCAGTATTTT. Translation gives CASSSGTGLDTQYF.

The chain employs TRBV19 and TRBJ1-1; TRBD1 matches 9 bases. V shed 5 bases and J 8 bases; nucleotides not matched to a gene: 6. CDR3 size: 13 residues. Germline CDR1 is LNHDA and CDR2 is SQIVND (reference sequence). CDR3 residues: CASSWTGVREAFF. In DNA form, the CDR3 reads TGTGCCAGTAGTTGGACAGGGGTAAGAGAAGCTTTCTTT.

The chain uses TRBV28 and TRBJ2-3, with TRBD2 matching over 7 bases. The CDR3 has 15 residues. The trim removed 0 bases at V and 3 bases at J, leaving 3 bases unmatched. CDR1 is MDHEN, CDR2 SYDVKM, per germline. CDR3 residues: CASSLWVGGTDTQYF. In nucleotides, the CDR3 is TGTGCCAGCAGTTTATGGGTCGGGGGGACAGATACGCAGTATTTT. Full variable domain (rest looked up from reference TRBV28 and TRBJ2-3): DVKVTQSSRYLVKRTGEKVFLECVQDMDHENMFWYRQDPGLGLRLIYFSYDVKMKEKGDIPEGYSVSREKKERFSLILESASTNQTSMYLCASSLWVGGTDTQYFGPGTRLTVL.

The chain carries TRBV5-3 and TRBJ2-2; 9 bases map to TRBD1. TRBV5-3 is classed as an ORF, of uncertain function. The V segment lost 4 bases and the J segment 1 base; nucleotides outside the gene matches: 11. The CDR3 length is 18 residues. Here the CDR3 reads CARSADRGERLNTGELFF. CDR3 DNA sequence: TGTGCCAGAAGCGCTGACAGGGGGGAAAGGTTGAACACCGGGGAGCTGTTTTTT.

This sequence joins TRBV10-3 and TRBJ2-7, with a tentative D call TRBD1 (5 bases). Germline CDR1 is ENHRY and CDR2 is SYGVKD. V lost 7 bases to trimming and J lost 2 bases, with 9 bases between them. There are 12 residues in the CDR3. CDR3 bases: TGTGCCATCAAAGACAGTCCCTACGAGCAGTACTTC. It codes for CAIKDSPYEQYF.

The rearrangement uses TRBV6-5 and TRBJ2-2, with 7 bases that match TRBD1. Germline V CDR1 and CDR2: MNHEY, SVGAGI. The ends lost 5 bases at V and 3 bases at J; junction bases unmatched: 6. There are 15 residues in the CDR3. CDR3 region: CASSPPGTDTGELFF. In nucleotides, the CDR3 is TGTGCCAGCAGTCCCCCCGGGACAGACACCGGGGAGCTGTTTTTT.

This clone has just a few counts. The V and J genes are TRBV28 and TRBJ2-7; D is ambiguous. CDR3 size: 13 residues. Looked up from germline, CDR1 is MDHEN and CDR2 is SYDVKM. V was pared by 8 bases and J by 2 bases, with 13 bases between. CDR3 amino acids: CASYGAGPYEQYF. As DNA, the CDR3 is TGTGCCAGCTACGGAGCCGGGCCCTACGAGCAGTACTTC.